The source of this T cell receptor (beta chain) is a study of shared clonotypes between healthy human individuals. Study-level information: The cohort had a couple of women and three men, ages 18 to 49. The study, taken as a whole, reports: On the whole, naive subsets had larger estimated richness than memory subsets had.

Selected positively for CCR7 and CD45RO-negative, naive CD8 cells excluded terminally differentiated effector memory CD45RA+ cells. Nashville, Tennessee was home to all donors, who were Caucasian adults. Germline CDR1 LGHNA, CDR2 YSLEER. Trimming took 1 base from V and 2 from J; bases not matched to a gene: 6. The CDR3 loop spans 16 amino acids. Several immunoSEQ plates received, in even portions, the genomic DNA of each subset. Sequencing was performed with immunoSEQ multiplex PCR; in TCRdb, only in-frame clones are kept and a portion is missing. The sample gives about 820,000 clones, 80% to 95% of which show up once; 20% to 30% is in the top ten. A word on this clone: Its antigen remains unknown.

The chain combines TRBV4-3 with TRBJ2-3; TRBD1 matches 7 bases. The sample comprised naive CD8+ T cells sorted from blood. The sequence came from a man aged 25 to 40 in good health. CDR3 DNA: TGCGCCAGCAGCCAAGGGCCCAGGGGGAACACAGATACGCAGTATTTT. It yields the protein CASSQGPRGNTDTQYF.